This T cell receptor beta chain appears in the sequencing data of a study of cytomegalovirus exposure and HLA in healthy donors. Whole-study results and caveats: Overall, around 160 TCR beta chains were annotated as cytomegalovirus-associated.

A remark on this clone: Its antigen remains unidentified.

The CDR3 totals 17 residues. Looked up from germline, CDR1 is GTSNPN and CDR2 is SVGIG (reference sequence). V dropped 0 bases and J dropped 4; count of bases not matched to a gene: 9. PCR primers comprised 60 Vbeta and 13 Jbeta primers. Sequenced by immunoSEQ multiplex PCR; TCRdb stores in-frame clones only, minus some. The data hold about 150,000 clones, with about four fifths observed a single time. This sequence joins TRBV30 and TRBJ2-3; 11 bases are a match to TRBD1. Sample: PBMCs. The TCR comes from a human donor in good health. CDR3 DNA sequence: TGTGCCTGGAGTGTGGCCCTACCGGGACAGGGGGCAGATACGCAGTATTTT. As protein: CAWSVALPGQGADTQYF.